This passage covers 28 T cell receptor beta chains from one sample sequenced in a study of OX40 agonist ivuxolimab in advanced cancers. Method: immunoSEQ multiplex PCR; TCRdb's copy keeps in-frame clones and lacks some. The repertoire includes around 65,000 clones, nearly 90% of them detected once, and about 5.5% sits in the top ten. Sequencing was performed on CD4+ or CD8+ T cells sorted from blood, taken in a trial of the OX40 agonist ivuxolimab. The receptors shown here come from an adult with an advanced solid tumor such as melanoma, head and neck, liver or kidney cancer.

The chain employs TRBV7-3 and TRBJ1-2; TRBD1 is a possible D gene (5 bases). The ends were cut back, 5 bases at V and 8 bases at J, with 15 bases in the middle. CDR3 length: 13 amino acids. The germline gives CDR1 SGHTA, CDR2 FQGTGA. The CDR3 sequence: CASSPGPAKGYTF. In nucleotides, the CDR3 is TGTGCCAGCAGCCCGGGGCCCGCGAAAGGCTACACCTTC.

This chain uses TRBV19 with TRBJ2-7; 11 bases line up with TRBD1. The CDR3 runs to 14 residues. V lost 9 bases, J lost 5 bases, and 9 bases stayed unmatched. Per germline, CDR1 LNHDA and CDR2 SQIVND (reference sequence). Here the CDR3 reads CASKRGQGGNEQYF. CDR3 in DNA: TGTGCCAGCAAAAGGGGACAGGGGGGGAACGAGCAGTACTTC.

This chain links TRBV7-6 with TRBJ2-3; D possibly matches TRBD1 or TRBD2 (6 bases each). Germline lookup yields CDR1 SGHVS and CDR2 FNYEAQ. The CDR3 spans 17 residues. V gave up 4 bases and J gave up 2 bases, with 19 bases separating them. For the CDR3, the DNA is TGTGCCAGCAGCTCTGAATCGGAGGGGGGCATCACAGATACGCAGTATTTT. Translation gives CASSSESEGGITDTQYF.

The chain carries TRBV6-4 and TRBJ2-1; 10 bases map to TRBD2. The CDR3 is 16 amino acids. The V gene end was trimmed by 6 bases and the J gene end by 1 base; junction bases not matched to a gene: 6. CDR1 MRHNA and CDR2 SNTAGT come from the germline V gene. CDR3 nucleotides: TGTGCCAGCAGGACTGGACTAGCGGCATCCTACAATGAGCAGTTCTTC. Residues: CASRTGLAASYNEQFF.

The chain has TRBV11-2 and TRBJ2-7; a weak D match, TRBD1 (6 bases). The germline CDR1 and CDR2 sequences are SGHAT and FQNNGV. This CDR3 has 13 amino acids. V lost 3 bases and J 6 bases, leaving 12 bases between the germline ends. CDR3 DNA: TGTGCCAGCAGCTTGGACAGAAAGGTCGAGCAGTACTTC. Translating gives CASSLDRKVEQYF.

This CDR3 is CASTPRRGGIQETQYF. The CDR3 region has the DNA TGTGCCAGTACCCCGAGAAGGGGGGGGATTCAAGAGACCCAGTACTTC. The V gene is TRBV19, the J gene TRBJ2-5; TRBD2 is a possible D gene (7 bases). Trimming removed 7 bases from V and 2 bases from J, with 20 bases in between. The germline gives CDR1 LNHDA, CDR2 SQIVND (reference sequence). The CDR3 runs to 16 residues.

Only a few counts were recorded for this clone. The chain couples TRBV10-3 to TRBJ2-7; TRBD2 matches 9 bases. CDR3 length: 16 amino acids. Trimming at V came to 3 bases and at J to 0 bases, leaving 6 bases not matched to a gene. Germline V gene sequence: CDR1 ENHRY, CDR2 SYGVKD. CDR3 sequence: CAISDRLAGPSYEQYF. The CDR3 coding sequence is TGTGCCATCAGTGACCGGCTAGCGGGACCCTCCTACGAGCAGTACTTC.

This chain links TRBV13 with TRBJ2-1, with 10 nucleotides matching TRBD2. The CDR3 sequence is 15 residues long. V trimming: 4 bases; J trimming: 5 bases; junction bases outside the gene matches: 5. Germline V gives CDR1 PRHDT, CDR2 FYEKMQ (reference sequence). For the CDR3, the DNA is TGTGCCAGCAGCTCGGGACTAGCGAGAAACAATGAGCAGTTCTTC. This codes for CASSSGLARNNEQFF.

The V call is TRBV15, the J call TRBJ1-2; tentatively, D is TRBD1 (6 bases). CDR3 length equals 15 residues. V lost 3 bases to trimming and J lost 7 bases, with 18 bases between them. Germline CDR1 is LNHNV and CDR2 is YYDKDF (reference sequence). The CDR3 DNA sequence: TGTGCCACCAGCAGGGAGTCATCGGGACATCTTGGCTACACCTTC. Amino acids: CATSRESSGHLGYTF.

The chain uses TRBV6-4 and TRBJ1-2, with 7 positions matching TRBD1. Germline CDR1 and CDR2: MRHNA and SNTAGT. CDR3 length: 13 amino acids. V lost 2 bases and J lost 6; bases outside the gene matches: 3. CDR3 loop: CASSDPQGHGYTF. The CDR3 nucleotides read TGTGCCAGCAGTGACCCACAGGGGCATGGCTACACCTTC.

This chain links TRBV10-3 with TRBJ1-1; TRBD1 matches 10 bases. J lost 5 bases, V lost 5 bases, and 5 bases had no gene match. CDR1 ENHRY and CDR2 SYGVKD come from the germline V gene. The CDR3 is 14 residues long. CDR3 sequence (DNA): TGTGCCATCAGTCCGGGACAGGGGTGGACTGAAGCTTTCTTT. It codes for CAISPGQGWTEAFF.

V gene TRBV28 combines with J gene TRBJ1-6, with a tentative D call TRBD1 (6 bases). The V gene lost 3 bases and the J gene lost 7 bases, with 13 bases spanning the gap. Germline loops: CDR1 MDHEN, CDR2 SYDVKM. The CDR3 loop spans 15 amino acids. The CDR3 protein is CASSFLQGANSPLHF. CDR3 sequence (DNA): TGTGCCAGCAGTTTTCTACAGGGCGCGAATTCACCCCTCCACTTT.

This clone has only one observation. This chain uses TRBV7-6 with TRBJ2-1, with TRBD1 matching 7 bases. The CDR3 is 13 residues long. Germline V gene lookup returns CDR1 SGHVS and CDR2 FNYEAQ. V trimming: 4 bases; J trimming: 8 bases; junction bases outside the gene matches: 5. Here the CDR3 DNA reads TGTGCCAGCAGCTCCGGGACAGCCCATGAGCAGTTCTTC. Amino acids: CASSSGTAHEQFF.

The chain joins TRBV9 to TRBJ2-3, with TRBD2 as a possible D gene (5 bases). The V end lost 2 bases, the J end lost 5 bases, and 9 bases lay between the germline ends. The CDR3 has 13 amino acids. CDR1 is SGDLS, CDR2 YYNGEE, per germline. The CDR3: CASSVPGIDTQYF. In nucleotides, the CDR3 is TGTGCCAGCAGCGTTCCGGGGATAGATACGCAGTATTTT.

This rearrangement joins TRBV2 to TRBJ1-3, with 8 bases lining up with TRBD1. Germline lookup yields CDR1 SNHLY and CDR2 FYNNEI. This CDR3 has 17 amino acids. Losses at the gene ends were 6 bases for V and 0 bases for J; bases not matched to a gene: 10. This chain's CDR3 is CASSPLDRAYSGNTIYF. CDR3 DNA sequence: TGTGCCAGCAGCCCACTGGACAGGGCGTACTCTGGAAACACCATATATTTT.

The chain recombines TRBV7-6 with TRBJ1-1, with D possibly being TRBD1 (6 bases). Trimming cost V 6 bases and J 0 bases, with 23 bases left between them. Germline loops: CDR1 SGHVS, CDR2 FNYEAQ. This CDR3 spans 18 amino acids. The CDR3 loop reads CASRHPGHYHPLNTEAFF. Here the CDR3 DNA reads TGTGCCAGCAGACACCCGGGACACTATCACCCCCTGAACACTGAAGCTTTCTTT.

The V and J genes are TRBV15 and TRBJ1-2; 9 nucleotides line up with TRBD1. V gave up 0 bases and J gave up 6 bases; unmatched junction bases: 5. CDR1 and CDR2 from the germline V gene are LNHNV and YYDKDF (reference sequence). This CDR3 contains 15 residues. The chain's CDR3 is CATSRDTGTGHGYTF. CDR3 coding DNA: TGTGCCACCAGCAGAGATACCGGGACAGGGCATGGCTACACCTTC.

The V gene is TRBV4-3, the J gene TRBJ1-5, with D possibly TRBD1 on 5 matching bases. The CDR3 totals 16 residues. Trimming removed 0 bases from V and 2 bases from J, with 11 bases in between. Germline V lookup: CDR1 LGHNA, CDR2 YSLEER. CDR3 sequence reads: CASSQDGRGGNQPQHF. In nucleotides, the CDR3 is TGCGCCAGCAGCCAAGATGGAAGGGGAGGCAATCAGCCCCAGCATTTT.

The V call is TRBV18, the J call TRBJ2-5; D may correspond to TRBD1 or TRBD2 (5 bases each). The V end was cut by 4 bases, the J end by 4 bases, with 10 bases between. The length of the CDR3 is 13 residues. CDR1 and CDR2 (germline): KGHSH, LQKENI. Here the CDR3 DNA reads TGTGCCAGCTCACGCCGGGACGTAGAGACCCAGTACTTC. It is translated as CASSRRDVETQYF.

V is TRBV15 and J is TRBJ2-3, with TRBD1 matching over 10 bases. With V trimmed by 2 bases and J by 4 bases, 6 bases remained unmatched. There are 16 residues in the CDR3. Germline V gene data show CDR1 as LNHNV and CDR2 as YYDKDF (reference sequence). CDR3: CATSRPTGGRSDTQYF. The DNA for the CDR3 is TGTGCCACCAGCAGACCGACAGGGGGCAGGTCAGATACGCAGTATTTT.

CDR3 sequence: CASSKGRQSYEQYF. CDR3 bases: TGTGCCAGCAGCAAGGGGCGCCAATCCTACGAGCAGTACTTC. V is TRBV6-5 and J is TRBJ2-7; D perhaps matches TRBD1 (5 bases). V lost 6 bases and J 1 base, leaving 13 bases between the germline ends. The V gene's germline CDR1 is MNHEY and CDR2 SVGAGI. The CDR3 sequence is 14 residues long.

This clone was picked up one time. CDR3 sequence: CASSDQVRGERAFF. In nucleotides, the CDR3 is TGTGCCAGCAGTGATCAGGTCAGGGGTGAGAGGGCTTTCTTT. The chain links TRBV6-1 to TRBJ1-1, with a weak D call TRBD1 (6 bases). Per germline, CDR1 MNHNS and CDR2 SASEGT. The CDR3 runs 14 residues. The V gene lost 3 bases and the J gene lost 11 bases, with 19 bases spanning the gap.

Note on this clone: The same CDR3 can be traced to other DNA sequences in this sample. This sequence joins TRBV27 and TRBJ2-7; 8 bases agree with TRBD2. This CDR3 spans 13 amino acids. V lost 5 bases and J lost 2; bases outside the gene matches: 2. In germline, CDR1 is MNHEY, CDR2 SMNVEV (reference sequence). The CDR3 nucleotides read TGTGCCAGCAGTCTCGGGAGGGCCTACGAGCAGTACTTC. This translates into CASSLGRAYEQYF.

V is TRBV6-5 and J is TRBJ1-2; D not certain. The germline V and J ends were trimmed by 6 bases and 4 bases, with 9 bases remaining between them. CDR1 MNHEY and CDR2 SVGAGI come from the germline V gene. CDR3 length: 12 residues. CDR3 coding DNA: TGTGCCAGCAGACAGCGCAGCTATGGCTACACCTTC. Its translation: CASRQRSYGYTF.

This rearrangement joins TRBV7-2 to TRBJ1-3; 7 bases agree with TRBD1. The V and J ends lost 5 bases and 7 bases, in that order; junction bases with no gene match: 11. Germline V gene lookup returns CDR1 SGHTA and CDR2 FQGNSA. The CDR3 sequence is 15 residues long. CDR3 sequence reads: CASSIDRARTNTIYF. CDR3 in DNA: TGTGCCAGCAGCATTGACAGGGCCCGGACGAACACCATATATTTT.

This clone came up a few times. V usage is TRBV15 and J usage is TRBJ2-3, with D possibly matching TRBD1 (6 bases). V lost 4 bases, J lost 4 bases, and 9 bases lay in between. The CDR3 totals 13 residues. In germline, CDR1 is LNHNV, CDR2 YYDKDF (reference sequence). CDR3 in DNA: TGTGCCACCAGCACACAGGGCGCAGATACGCAGTATTTT. Protein product: CATSTQGADTQYF.

The J gene is TRBJ2-5, the V gene TRBV10-3, with D possibly being TRBD1 or TRBD2 (5 bases each). Germline assignment: CDR1 ENHRY and CDR2 SYGVKD. Deletions cut 2 bases from V and 5 bases from J, with 21 bases between. This CDR3 spans 17 amino acids. CDR3 residues: CAISENAGSLSGETQYF. As DNA, the CDR3 is TGTGCCATCAGTGAGAACGCAGGGAGTCTTTCAGGCGAGACCCAGTACTTC.

The chain employs TRBV28 and TRBJ2-1; D remains unclear. Trimming left V 5 bases short and J 7 bases short, with 12 bases between. Germline CDR1 is MDHEN and CDR2 is SYDVKM. The CDR3 is 13 residues long. CDR3 protein: CASSPVTVNEQFF. Here the CDR3 DNA reads TGTGCCAGCAGTCCCGTTACCGTAAATGAGCAGTTCTTC.